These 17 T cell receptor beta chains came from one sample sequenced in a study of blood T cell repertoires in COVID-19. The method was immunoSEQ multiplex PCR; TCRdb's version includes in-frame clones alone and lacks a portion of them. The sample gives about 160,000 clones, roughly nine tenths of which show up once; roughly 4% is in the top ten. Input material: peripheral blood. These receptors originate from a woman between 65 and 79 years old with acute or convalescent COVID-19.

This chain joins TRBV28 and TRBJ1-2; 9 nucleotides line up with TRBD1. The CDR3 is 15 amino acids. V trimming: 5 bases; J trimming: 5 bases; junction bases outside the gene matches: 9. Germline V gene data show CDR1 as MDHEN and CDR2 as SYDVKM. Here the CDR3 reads CASSRFGDRAYGYTF. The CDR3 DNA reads TGTGCCAGCAGTCGTTTCGGGGACAGGGCGTATGGCTACACCTTC.

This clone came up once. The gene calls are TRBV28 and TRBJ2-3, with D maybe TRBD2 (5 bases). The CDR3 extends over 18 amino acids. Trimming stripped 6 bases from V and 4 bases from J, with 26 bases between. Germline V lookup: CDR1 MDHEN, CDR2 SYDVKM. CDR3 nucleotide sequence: TGTGCCAGCAGCTCCACAAACCCCGGGAAGGTTCGGGCAGATACGCAGTATTTT. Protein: CASSSTNPGKVRADTQYF. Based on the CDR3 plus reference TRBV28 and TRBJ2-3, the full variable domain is DVKVTQSSRYLVKRTGEKVFLECVQDMDHENMFWYRQDPGLGLRLIYFSYDVKMKEKGDIPEGYSVSREKKERFSLILESASTNQTSMYLCASSSTNPGKVRADTQYFGPGTRLTVL.

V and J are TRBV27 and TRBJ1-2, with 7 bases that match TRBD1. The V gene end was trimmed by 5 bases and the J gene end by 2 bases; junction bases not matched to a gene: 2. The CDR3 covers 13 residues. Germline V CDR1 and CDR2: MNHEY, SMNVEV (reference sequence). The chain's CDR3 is CASSKTGNYGYTF. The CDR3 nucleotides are TGTGCCAGCAGTAAGACAGGGAACTATGGCTACACCTTC.

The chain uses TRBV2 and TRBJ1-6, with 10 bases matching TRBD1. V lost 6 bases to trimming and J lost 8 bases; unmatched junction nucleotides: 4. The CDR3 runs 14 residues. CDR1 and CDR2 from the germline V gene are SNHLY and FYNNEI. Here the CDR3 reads CASSRDRGYSPLHF. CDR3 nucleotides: TGTGCCAGCAGCCGGGACAGGGGATATTCACCCCTCCACTTT. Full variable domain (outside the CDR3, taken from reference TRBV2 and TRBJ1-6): EPEVTQTPSHQVTQMGQEVILRCVPISNHLYFYWYRQILGQKVEFLVSFYNNEISEKSEIFDDQFSVERPDGSNFTLKIRSTKLEDSAMYFCASSRDRGYSPLHFGNGTRLTVT.

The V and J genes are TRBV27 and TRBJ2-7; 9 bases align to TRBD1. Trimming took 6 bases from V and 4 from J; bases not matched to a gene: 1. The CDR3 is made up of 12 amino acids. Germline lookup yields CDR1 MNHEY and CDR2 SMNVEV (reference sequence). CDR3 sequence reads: CASSDRGYEQYF. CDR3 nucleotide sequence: TGTGCCAGCAGCGACAGGGGGTACGAGCAGTACTTC.

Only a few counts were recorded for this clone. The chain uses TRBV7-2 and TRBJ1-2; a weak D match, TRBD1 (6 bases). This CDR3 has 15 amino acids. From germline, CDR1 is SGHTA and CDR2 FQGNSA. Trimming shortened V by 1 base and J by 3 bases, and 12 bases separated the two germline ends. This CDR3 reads CASSLVVTGDYGYTF. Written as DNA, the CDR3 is TGTGCCAGCAGCTTAGTTGTGACAGGAGACTATGGCTACACCTTC. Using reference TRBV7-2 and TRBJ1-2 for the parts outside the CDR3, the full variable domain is GAGVSQSPSNKVTEKGKDVELRCDPISGHTALYWYRQSLGQGLEFLIYFQGNSAPDKSGLPSDRFSAERTGGSVSTLTIQRTQQEDSAVYLCASSLVVTGDYGYTFGSGTRLTVV.

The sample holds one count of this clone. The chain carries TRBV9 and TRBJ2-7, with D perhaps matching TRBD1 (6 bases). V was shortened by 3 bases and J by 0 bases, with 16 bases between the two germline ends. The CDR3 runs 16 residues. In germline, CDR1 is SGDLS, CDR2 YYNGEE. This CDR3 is CASSAAGTPSSYEQYF. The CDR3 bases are TGTGCCAGCAGCGCGGCCGGGACACCTAGCTCCTACGAGCAGTACTTC. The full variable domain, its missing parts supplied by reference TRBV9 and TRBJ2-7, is DSGVTQTPKHLITATGQRVTLRCSPRSGDLSVYWYQQSLDQGLQFLIQYYNGEERAKGNILERFSAQQFPDLHSELNLSSLELGDSALYFCASSAAGTPSSYEQYFGPGTRLTVT.

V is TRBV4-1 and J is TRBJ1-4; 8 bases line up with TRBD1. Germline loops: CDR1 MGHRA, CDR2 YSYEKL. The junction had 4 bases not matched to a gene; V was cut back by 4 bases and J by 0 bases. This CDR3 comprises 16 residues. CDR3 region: CASSRSQGATNEKLFF. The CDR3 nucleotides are TGCGCCAGCAGCCGATCACAGGGGGCAACTAATGAAAAACTGTTTTTT.

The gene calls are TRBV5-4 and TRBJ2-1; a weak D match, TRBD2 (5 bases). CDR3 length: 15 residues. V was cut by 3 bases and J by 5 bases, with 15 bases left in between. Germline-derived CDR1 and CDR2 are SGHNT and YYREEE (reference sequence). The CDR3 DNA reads TGTGCCAGCAGCTCGAGCGGTTCCGGGGACAATGAGCAGTTCTTC. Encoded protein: CASSSSGSGDNEQFF.

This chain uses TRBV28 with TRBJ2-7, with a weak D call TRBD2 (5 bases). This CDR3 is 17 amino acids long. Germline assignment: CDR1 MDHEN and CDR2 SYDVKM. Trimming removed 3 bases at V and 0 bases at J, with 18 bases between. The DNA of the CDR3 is TGTGCCAGCAGTTTTCGAGGACTTAGCAGCCACTCCTACGAGCAGTACTTC. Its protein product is CASSFRGLSSHSYEQYF.

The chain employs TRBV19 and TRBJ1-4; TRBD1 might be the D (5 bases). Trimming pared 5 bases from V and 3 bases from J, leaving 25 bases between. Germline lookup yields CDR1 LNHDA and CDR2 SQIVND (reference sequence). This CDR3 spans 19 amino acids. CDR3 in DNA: TGTGCCAGTAGTGTGACAGTGGCCACGTCCACAGTGGCTAATGAAAAACTGTTTTTT. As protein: CASSVTVATSTVANEKLFF.

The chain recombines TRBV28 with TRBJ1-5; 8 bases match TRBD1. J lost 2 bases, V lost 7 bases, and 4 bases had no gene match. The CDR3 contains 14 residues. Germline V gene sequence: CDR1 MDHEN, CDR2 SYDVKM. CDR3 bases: TGTGCCAGCACCGACAGGGGAGGCAATCAGCCCCAGCATTTT. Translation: CASTDRGGNQPQHF.

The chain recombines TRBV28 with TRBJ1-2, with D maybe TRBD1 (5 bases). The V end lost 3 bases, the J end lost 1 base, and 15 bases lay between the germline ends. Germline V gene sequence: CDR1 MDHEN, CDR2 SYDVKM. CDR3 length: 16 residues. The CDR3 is CASSFTGITLNYGYTF. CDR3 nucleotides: TGTGCCAGCAGTTTTACAGGCATAACTCTTAACTATGGCTACACCTTC.

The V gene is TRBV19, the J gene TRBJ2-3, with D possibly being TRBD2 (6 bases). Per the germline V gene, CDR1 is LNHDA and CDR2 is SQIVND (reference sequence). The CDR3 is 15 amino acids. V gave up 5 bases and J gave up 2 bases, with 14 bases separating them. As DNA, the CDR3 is TGTGCCAGTAGTCGGGGGATCATGTACACAGATACGCAGTATTTT. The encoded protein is CASSRGIMYTDTQYF.

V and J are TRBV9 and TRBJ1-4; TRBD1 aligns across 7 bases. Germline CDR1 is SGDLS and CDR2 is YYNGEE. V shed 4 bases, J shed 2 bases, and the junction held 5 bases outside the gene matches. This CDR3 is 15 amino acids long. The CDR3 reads CASSRQGRTNEKLFF. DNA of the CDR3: TGTGCCAGCAGCAGACAGGGCAGGACTAATGAAAAACTGTTTTTT.

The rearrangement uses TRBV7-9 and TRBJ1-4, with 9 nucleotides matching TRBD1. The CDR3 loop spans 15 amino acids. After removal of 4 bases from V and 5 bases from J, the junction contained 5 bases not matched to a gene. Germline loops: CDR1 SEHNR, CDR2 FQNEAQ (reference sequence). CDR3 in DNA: TGTGCCAGCAGCTCGACCGGGACAGGGAATGAAAAACTGTTTTTT. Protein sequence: CASSSTGTGNEKLFF.

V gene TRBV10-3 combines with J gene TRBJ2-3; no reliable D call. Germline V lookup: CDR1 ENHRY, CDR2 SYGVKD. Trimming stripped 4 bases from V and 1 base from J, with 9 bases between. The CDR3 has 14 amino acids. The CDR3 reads CAISARVGTDTQYF. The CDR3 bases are TGTGCCATCAGTGCACGGGTTGGCACAGATACGCAGTATTTT.